Listed below are T cell receptor beta chains from one sample, sequenced in a study of blood T cells in healthy people across ages. In TCRdb, the 5' RACE reads were re-called with MiXCR into one record per CDR3 protein. The sample has under 950,000 distinct CDR3 sequences, about 20% seen once. Sample: blood. The receptors come from a man between 65 and 85 years old in good health. Both conserved end residues are trimmed from each CDR3. A D gene is named only where the DNA matches it firmly. For some rows the clone size is stated as once, few or many, or as a class when expanded; others skip it.

D: TRBD2
size: .
V: TRBV20-1
J: TRBJ2-3
CDR3: STRDAASGGAVDTQY

D: TRBD1
size: once
V: TRBV12-3/TRBV12-4
J: TRBJ1-1
CDR3: ASRLTTTGPTEAF

D: TRBD2
size: .
V: TRBV2
J: TRBJ2-1
CDR3: ASSRTSGRIDQQF

D: .
size: .
V: TRBV6-2/TRBV6-3
J: TRBJ2-1
CDR3: ASSDSKTRQF

D: TRBD1
size: .
V: TRBV12-3/TRBV12-4
J: TRBJ2-3
CDR3: ASSLLKVRGFTDTQY

D: TRBD1
size: .
V: TRBV28
J: TRBJ1-2
CDR3: ASSLALRGTAYGYT

D: .
size: .
V: TRBV28
J: TRBJ1-3
CDR3: ASSSSGGESYTIY

D: TRBD1
size: many
V: TRBV7-2
J: TRBJ1-5
CDR3: ASSFGTGGNQPQH

D: .
size: few
V: TRBV29-1
J: TRBJ2-7
CDR3: SVEDRTRSYEQY

D: TRBD1
size: few
V: TRBV6-6
J: TRBJ1-2
CDR3: ASSDGQGHVYGYT

D: .
size: .
V: TRBV4-1
J: TRBJ2-3
CDR3: ASSQDLGTPNTDTQY

D: TRBD1
size: .
V: TRBV28
J: TRBJ2-3
CDR3: ASSRDRGGFADTQY

D: .
size: few
V: TRBV5-6
J: .
CDR3: ASSLLMPIYNEQF

D: .
size: few
V: TRBV2
J: TRBJ1-4
CDR3: ASRIGGAWEKLF

D: .
size: .
V: TRBV5-1
J: TRBJ2-2
CDR3: ASSYSGPSANTGELF

D: .
size: few
V: TRBV12-3/TRBV12-4
J: TRBJ2-3
CDR3: ASNPGHSLDTQY

D: .
size: .
V: TRBV18
J: TRBJ2-1
CDR3: ASSQGGDNEQF

D: .
size: .
V: TRBV28
J: TRBJ2-2
CDR3: ASSFPGPTSTGELF

D: .
size: .
V: TRBV12-3/TRBV12-4
J: TRBJ2-5
CDR3: ASSSQWGTQY

D: .
size: few
V: TRBV27
J: TRBJ2-3
CDR3: ASSIWHSTDTQY

D: TRBD1
size: few
V: TRBV27
J: TRBJ1-1
CDR3: ASSLSTGATEAF

D: .
size: .
V: TRBV5-1
J: TRBJ2-3
CDR3: ASSARQDSTDTQY

D: .
size: .
V: TRBV20-1
J: TRBJ2-7
CDR3: SAIFRGERGEQY

D: .
size: few
V: TRBV6-5
J: TRBJ2-1
CDR3: ASSATGTRNEQF

D: .
size: many
V: TRBV7-8
J: TRBJ2-5
CDR3: ASNNQGVAVETQY

D: .
size: .
V: TRBV29-1
J: TRBJ1-2
CDR3: SVEDPTGDPSNYGYT

D: .
size: .
V: TRBV19
J: TRBJ2-4
CDR3: ASSPMSAMAKNIQY

D: TRBD1
size: medium-sized
V: TRBV20-1
J: TRBJ1-2
CDR3: SAPDRGNYGYT

D: .
size: many
V: TRBV29-1
J: TRBJ2-1
CDR3: SARGSNEQF

D: TRBD2
size: .
V: TRBV19
J: TRBJ2-3
CDR3: ASSIGAGTSTDTQY

D: TRBD1
size: .
V: TRBV4-1
J: TRBJ1-3
CDR3: ASSQEGRQGSGNTIY

D: .
size: .
V: TRBV5-6
J: TRBJ2-1
CDR3: ASSRGSNTYNEQF

D: .
size: many
V: TRBV6-5
J: TRBJ1-2
CDR3: ASSYLDNRGNYGYT

D: .
size: few
V: TRBV6-1
J: TRBJ2-3
CDR3: ASSVFRATGMTDTQY

D: .
size: few
V: TRBV20-1
J: .
CDR3: SATQGRGKDEQY

D: .
size: once
V: TRBV4-1
J: TRBJ1-1
CDR3: ASSQDGSGRGTEAF

D: TRBD2
size: few
V: TRBV6-6
J: TRBJ2-5
CDR3: ASSYPGTSVETQY

D: .
size: few
V: TRBV20-1
J: TRBJ1-2
CDR3: SARDGGHLNYGYT

D: .
size: few
V: TRBV7-8
J: TRBJ2-7
CDR3: ASSLEGLRDEQY

D: .
size: .
V: TRBV20-1
J: TRBJ1-2
CDR3: SARESPINSYGYT

D: .
size: .
V: TRBV29-1
J: TRBJ1-1
CDR3: SVDDGRMNTEAF

D: .
size: .
V: TRBV7-2
J: TRBJ2-5
CDR3: ASSLAMGEETQY

D: .
size: few
V: TRBV3-1
J: TRBJ2-1
CDR3: ASSLLQDEQF

D: TRBD2
size: few
V: TRBV7-2
J: TRBJ2-4
CDR3: ASSLGAGGGNIQY

D: .
size: many
V: TRBV7-2
J: TRBJ1-1
CDR3: ASSLFQGKGTEAF

D: TRBD1
size: many
V: TRBV12-3/TRBV12-4
J: TRBJ1-2
CDR3: ASSLAGGAIYGYT

D: TRBD1
size: .
V: TRBV12-3/TRBV12-4
J: TRBJ1-2
CDR3: ASSIGTGRGYT

D: TRBD2
size: .
V: TRBV7-3
J: TRBJ2-3
CDR3: ASSSIVGASGAADTQY

D: .
size: .
V: TRBV6-1
J: TRBJ2-5
CDR3: ASKDLGVQETQY

D: .
size: many
V: TRBV28
J: TRBJ2-1
CDR3: ASSLIYRSGKNEQF

D: .
size: .
V: TRBV10-3
J: TRBJ1-2
CDR3: ATLTFGTTNYGYT